This T cell receptor (beta chain) was identified in a study of T cells in Graves' hyperthyroidism and ophthalmopathy. Across the study: Any treatment followed the collection of peripheral blood at initial diagnosis.

This CDR3 contains 15 residues. Germline values: CDR1 SGHTS, CDR2 YDEGEE. Trimming removed 5 bases from V and 5 bases from J; junction bases left unmatched: 13. Study-wide points: In blood, most of the thyroid clonotypes expanded above 0.001 were also present.

Researchers took RNA transcripts and amplified the TCR beta CDR3 regions from them. TCR CDR3 underwent first-round RT-PCR with the HTBI primer set. Each CDR3 protein gets one entry after TCRdb re-called the multiplex PCR reads with MiXCR. Here the sample spans under 350,000 distinct CDR3 sequences, 15% to 20% being singletons. Diagnosing involved the use of clinical symptoms, serum thyroxine and TRAb, thyroid ultrasound and orbital computed tomography. This clonotype showed up many times. Its antigen is unknown. Sequenced material: blood. V gene TRBV5-8 combines with J gene TRBJ2-7; 7 bases fit TRBD2. The sequence was collected from a woman aged 50 to 60 with Graves' hyperthyroidism. The CDR3 spells CASRLGTGGPDEQYF. Here the CDR3 DNA reads TGTGCCAGCAGACTAGGGACGGGGGGTCCCGACGAGCAGTACTTC.